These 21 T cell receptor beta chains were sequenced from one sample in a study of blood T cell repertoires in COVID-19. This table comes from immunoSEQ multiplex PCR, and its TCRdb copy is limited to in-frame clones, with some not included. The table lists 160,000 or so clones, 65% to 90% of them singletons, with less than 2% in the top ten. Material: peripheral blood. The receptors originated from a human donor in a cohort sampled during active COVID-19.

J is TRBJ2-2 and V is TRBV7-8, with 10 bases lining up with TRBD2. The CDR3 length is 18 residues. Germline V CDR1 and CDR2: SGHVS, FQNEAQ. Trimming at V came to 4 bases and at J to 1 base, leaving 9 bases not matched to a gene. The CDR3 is CASSSLTSGVLNTGELFF. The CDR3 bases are TGTGCCAGCAGCTCTTTAACTAGCGGGGTATTGAACACCGGGGAGCTGTTTTTT. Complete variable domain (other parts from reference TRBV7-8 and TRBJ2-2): GAGVSQSPRYKVAKRGQDVALRCDPISGHVSLFWYQQALGQGPEFLTYFQNEAQLDKSGLPSDRFFAERPEGSVSTLKIQRTQQEDSAVYLCASSSLTSGVLNTGELFFGEGSRLTVL.

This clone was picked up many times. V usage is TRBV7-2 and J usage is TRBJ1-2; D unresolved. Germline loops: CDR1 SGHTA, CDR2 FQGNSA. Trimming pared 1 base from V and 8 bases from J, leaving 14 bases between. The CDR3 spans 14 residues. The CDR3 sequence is CASSLERQTGGYTF. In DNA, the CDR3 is TGTGCCAGCAGCTTAGAACGTCAGACTGGAGGCTACACCTTC.

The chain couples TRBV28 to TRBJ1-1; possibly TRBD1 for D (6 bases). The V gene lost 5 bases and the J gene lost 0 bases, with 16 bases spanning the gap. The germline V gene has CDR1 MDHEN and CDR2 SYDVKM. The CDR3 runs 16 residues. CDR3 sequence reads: CASSPGQRLMNTEAFF. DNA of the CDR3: TGTGCCAGCAGTCCCGGACAGCGACTAATGAACACTGAAGCTTTCTTT.

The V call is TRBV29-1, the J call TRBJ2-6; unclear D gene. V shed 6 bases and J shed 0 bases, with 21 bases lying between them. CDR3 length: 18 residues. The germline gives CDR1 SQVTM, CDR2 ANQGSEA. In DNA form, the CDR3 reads TGCAGCGTCCTCCCCCCAGGCCCTAATCTCTCTGGGGCCAACGTCCTGACTTTC. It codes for CSVLPPGPNLSGANVLTF.

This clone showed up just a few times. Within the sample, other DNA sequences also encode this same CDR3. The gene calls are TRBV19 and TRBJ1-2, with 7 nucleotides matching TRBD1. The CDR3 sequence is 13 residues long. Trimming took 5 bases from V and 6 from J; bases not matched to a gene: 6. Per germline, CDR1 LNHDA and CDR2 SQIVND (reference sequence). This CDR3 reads CASSGRQGDGYTF. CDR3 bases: TGTGCCAGTAGTGGACGCCAGGGGGATGGCTACACCTTC.

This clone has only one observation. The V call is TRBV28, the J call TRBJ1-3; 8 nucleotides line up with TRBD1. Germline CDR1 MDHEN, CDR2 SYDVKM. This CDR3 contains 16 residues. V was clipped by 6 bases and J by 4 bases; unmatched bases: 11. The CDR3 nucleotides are TGTGCCAGCAGCTACCGGACAGGGACTCGAGGAAACACCATATATTTT. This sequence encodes CASSYRTGTRGNTIYF.

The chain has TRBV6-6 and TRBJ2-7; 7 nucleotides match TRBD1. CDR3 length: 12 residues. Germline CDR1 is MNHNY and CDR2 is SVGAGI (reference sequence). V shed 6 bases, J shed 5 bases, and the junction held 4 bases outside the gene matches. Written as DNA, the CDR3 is TGTGCCAGCAGCGACAGGGATGACGAGCAGTACTTC. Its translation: CASSDRDDEQYF.

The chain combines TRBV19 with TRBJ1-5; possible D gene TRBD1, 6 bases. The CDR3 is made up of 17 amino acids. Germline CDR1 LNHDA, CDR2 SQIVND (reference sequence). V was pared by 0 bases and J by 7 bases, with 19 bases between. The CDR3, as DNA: TGTGCCAGTAGTATAGATCGGGAGGGGGTAGGGGAACAGCCCCAGCATTTT. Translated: CASSIDREGVGEQPQHF.

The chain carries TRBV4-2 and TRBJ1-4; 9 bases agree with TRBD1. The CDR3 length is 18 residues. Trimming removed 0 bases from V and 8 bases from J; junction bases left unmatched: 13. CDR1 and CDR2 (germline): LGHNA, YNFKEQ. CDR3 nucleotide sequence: TGTGCCAGCAGCCAAGAAGCCACAAACAGGGGGCGAACGGAAAAACTGTTTTTT. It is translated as CASSQEATNRGRTEKLFF.

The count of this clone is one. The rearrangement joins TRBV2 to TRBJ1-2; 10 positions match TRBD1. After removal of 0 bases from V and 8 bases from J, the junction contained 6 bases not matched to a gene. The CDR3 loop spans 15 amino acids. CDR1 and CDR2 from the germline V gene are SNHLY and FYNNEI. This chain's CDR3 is CASSEASGQGIGYTF. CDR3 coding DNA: TGTGCCAGCAGTGAAGCGTCGGGACAGGGGATCGGCTACACCTTC.

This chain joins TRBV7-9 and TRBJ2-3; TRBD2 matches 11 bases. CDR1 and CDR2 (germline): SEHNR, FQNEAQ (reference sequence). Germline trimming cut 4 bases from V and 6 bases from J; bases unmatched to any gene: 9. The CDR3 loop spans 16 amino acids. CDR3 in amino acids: CASSSLLAGARDTQYF. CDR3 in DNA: TGTGCCAGCAGCTCCCTACTAGCGGGAGCGAGGGATACGCAGTATTTT.

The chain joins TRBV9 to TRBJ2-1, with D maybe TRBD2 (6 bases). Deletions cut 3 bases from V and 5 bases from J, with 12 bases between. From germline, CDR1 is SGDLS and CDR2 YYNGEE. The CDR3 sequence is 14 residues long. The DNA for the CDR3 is TGTGCCAGCAGCGCTGTGACTAGGGACAATGAGCAGTTCTTC. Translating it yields CASSAVTRDNEQFF.

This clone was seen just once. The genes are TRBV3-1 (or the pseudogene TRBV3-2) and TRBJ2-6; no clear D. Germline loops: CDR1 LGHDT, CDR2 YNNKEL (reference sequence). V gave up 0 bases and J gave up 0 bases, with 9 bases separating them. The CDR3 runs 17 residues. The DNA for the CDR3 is TGTGCCAGCAGCCAAGAAAGACTGCTCTCTGGGGCCAACGTCCTGACTTTC. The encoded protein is CASSQERLLSGANVLTF.

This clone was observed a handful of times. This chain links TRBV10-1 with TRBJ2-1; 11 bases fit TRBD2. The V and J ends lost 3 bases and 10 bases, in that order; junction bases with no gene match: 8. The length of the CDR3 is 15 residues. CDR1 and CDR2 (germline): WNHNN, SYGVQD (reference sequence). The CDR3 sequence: CASSEGTSGTREQFF. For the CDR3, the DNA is TGCGCCAGCAGTGAAGGGACTAGCGGCACTCGGGAGCAGTTCTTC.

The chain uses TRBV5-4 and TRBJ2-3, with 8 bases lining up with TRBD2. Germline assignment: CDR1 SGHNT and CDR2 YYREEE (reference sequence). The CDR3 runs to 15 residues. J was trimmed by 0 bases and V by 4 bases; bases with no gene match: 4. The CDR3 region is CASSRGGTSTDTQYF. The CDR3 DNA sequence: TGTGCCAGCAGCCGGGGGGGAACTAGCACAGATACGCAGTATTTT.

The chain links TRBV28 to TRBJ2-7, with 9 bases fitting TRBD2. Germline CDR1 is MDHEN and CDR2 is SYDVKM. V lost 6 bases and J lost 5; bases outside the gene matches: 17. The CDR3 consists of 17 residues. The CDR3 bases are TGTGCCAGCAGGGATTACGGAGAGGCTAGCGGGAAGGACGAGCAGTACTTC. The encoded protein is CASRDYGEASGKDEQYF.

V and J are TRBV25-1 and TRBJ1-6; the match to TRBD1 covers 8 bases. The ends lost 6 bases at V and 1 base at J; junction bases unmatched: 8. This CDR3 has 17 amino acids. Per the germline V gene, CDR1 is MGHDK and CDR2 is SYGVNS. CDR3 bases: TGTGCCAGCAGGTGGACAGGGCGGTCGTCCTATAATTCACCCCTCCACTTT. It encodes CASRWTGRSSYNSPLHF.

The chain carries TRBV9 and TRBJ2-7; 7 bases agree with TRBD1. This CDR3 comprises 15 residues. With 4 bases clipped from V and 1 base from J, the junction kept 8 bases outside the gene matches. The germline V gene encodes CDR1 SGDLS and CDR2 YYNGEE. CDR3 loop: CASSPRTGPSYEQYF. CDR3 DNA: TGTGCCAGCAGCCCCAGGACAGGACCGTCCTACGAGCAGTACTTC.

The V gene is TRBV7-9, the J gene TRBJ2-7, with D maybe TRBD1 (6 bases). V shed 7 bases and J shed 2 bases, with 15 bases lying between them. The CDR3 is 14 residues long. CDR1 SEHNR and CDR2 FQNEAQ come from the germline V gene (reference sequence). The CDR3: CASTYSGGPYEQYF. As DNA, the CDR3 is TGTGCCAGCACCTATAGTGGGGGCCCCTACGAGCAGTACTTC.

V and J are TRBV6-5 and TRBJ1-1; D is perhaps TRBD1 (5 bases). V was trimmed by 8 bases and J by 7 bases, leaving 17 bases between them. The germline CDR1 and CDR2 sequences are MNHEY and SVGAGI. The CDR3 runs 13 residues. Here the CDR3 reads CASGPTEYLEAFF. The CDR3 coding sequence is TGTGCCAGCGGACCGACAGAATACCTTGAAGCTTTCTTT.

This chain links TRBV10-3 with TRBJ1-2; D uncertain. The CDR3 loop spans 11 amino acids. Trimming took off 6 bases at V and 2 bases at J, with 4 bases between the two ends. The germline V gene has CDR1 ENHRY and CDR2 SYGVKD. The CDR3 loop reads CAISPNYGYTF. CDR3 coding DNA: TGTGCCATCAGCCCGAACTATGGCTACACCTTC.